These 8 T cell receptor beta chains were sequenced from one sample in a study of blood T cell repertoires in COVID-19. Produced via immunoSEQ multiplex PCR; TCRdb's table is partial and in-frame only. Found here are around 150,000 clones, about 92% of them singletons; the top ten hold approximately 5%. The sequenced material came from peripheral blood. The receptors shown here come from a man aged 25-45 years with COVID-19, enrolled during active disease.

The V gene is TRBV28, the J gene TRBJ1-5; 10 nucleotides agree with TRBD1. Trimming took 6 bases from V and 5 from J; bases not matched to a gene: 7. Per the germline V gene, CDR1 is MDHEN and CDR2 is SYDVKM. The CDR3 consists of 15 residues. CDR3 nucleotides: TGTGCCAGCAGACTGGGACAGGGGTCTTATCAGCCCCAGCATTTT. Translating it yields CASRLGQGSYQPQHF. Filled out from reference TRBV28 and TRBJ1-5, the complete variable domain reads DVKVTQSSRYLVKRTGEKVFLECVQDMDHENMFWYRQDPGLGLRLIYFSYDVKMKEKGDIPEGYSVSREKKERFSLILESASTNQTSMYLCASRLGQGSYQPQHFGDGTRLSIL.

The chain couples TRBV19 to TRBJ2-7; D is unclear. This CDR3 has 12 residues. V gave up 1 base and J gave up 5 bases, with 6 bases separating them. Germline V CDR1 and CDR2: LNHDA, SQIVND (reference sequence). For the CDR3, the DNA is TGTGCCAGTAGTATAGGGGCGAACGAGCAGTACTTC. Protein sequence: CASSIGANEQYF.

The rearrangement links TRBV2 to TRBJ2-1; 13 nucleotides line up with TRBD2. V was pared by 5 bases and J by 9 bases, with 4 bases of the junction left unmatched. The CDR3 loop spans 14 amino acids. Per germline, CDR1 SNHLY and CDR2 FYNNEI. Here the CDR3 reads CASSWTSGGLEQFF. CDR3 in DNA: TGTGCCAGCAGTTGGACTAGCGGGGGTCTTGAGCAGTTCTTC.

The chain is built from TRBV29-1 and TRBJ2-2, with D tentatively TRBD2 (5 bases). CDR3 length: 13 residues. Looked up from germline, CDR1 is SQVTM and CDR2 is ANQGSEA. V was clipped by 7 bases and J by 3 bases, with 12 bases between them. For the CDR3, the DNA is TGCAGCGCCGGGTTCGGGGACACCGGGGAGCTGTTTTTT. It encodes CSAGFGDTGELFF.

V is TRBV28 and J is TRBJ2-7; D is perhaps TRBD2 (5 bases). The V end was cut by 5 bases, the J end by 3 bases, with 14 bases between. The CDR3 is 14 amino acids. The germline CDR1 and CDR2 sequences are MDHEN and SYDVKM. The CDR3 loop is CASSRTEGYYEQYF. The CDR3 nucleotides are TGTGCCAGCAGTCGAACCGAGGGATACTACGAGCAGTACTTC.

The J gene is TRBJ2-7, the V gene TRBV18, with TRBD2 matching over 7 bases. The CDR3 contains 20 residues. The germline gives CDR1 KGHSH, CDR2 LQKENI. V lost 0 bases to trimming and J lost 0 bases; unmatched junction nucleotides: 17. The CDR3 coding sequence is TGTGCCAGCTCACCACCGATGACGGGAGGTGCCCCCCCTAGCTCCTACGAGCAGTACTTC. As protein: CASSPPMTGGAPPSSYEQYF.

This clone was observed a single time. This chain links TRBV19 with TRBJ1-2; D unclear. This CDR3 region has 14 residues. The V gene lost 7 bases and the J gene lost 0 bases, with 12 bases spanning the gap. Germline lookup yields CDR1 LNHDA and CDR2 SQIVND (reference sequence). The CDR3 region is CASISPRTNYGYTF. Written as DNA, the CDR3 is TGTGCCAGTATCTCCCCCCGTACTAACTATGGCTACACCTTC.

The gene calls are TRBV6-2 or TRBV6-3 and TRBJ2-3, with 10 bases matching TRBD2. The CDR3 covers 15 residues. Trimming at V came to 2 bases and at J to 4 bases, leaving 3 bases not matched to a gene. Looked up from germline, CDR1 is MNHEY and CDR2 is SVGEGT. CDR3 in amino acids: CASSYERGGSDTQYF. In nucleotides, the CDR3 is TGTGCCAGCAGTTACGAGCGGGGGGGGTCAGATACGCAGTATTTT.